These T cell receptor beta chains were read from a single sample in a study of T cells in Graves' hyperthyroidism and ophthalmopathy. MiXCR, applied by TCRdb to the multiplex PCR reads, yields one record per CDR3 protein. The table has roughly 500,000 distinct CDR3 sequences, 11% to 15% seen once. The sequencing input was blood. All receptors derive from a woman aged 25 to 39 with Graves' hyperthyroidism that later progressed to Graves' ophthalmopathy. Each CDR3 is given with its conserved first and last residue. The order of the fields is D gene, J gene, V gene, clone size, CDR3 DNA, CDR3 protein. A D gene is named only where the DNA matches it firmly. Clone size is not always given. Where it is, it says once, few, many or a class for expanded clones.

NA | TRBJ2-1 | TRBV19 | few | TGTGCCAGTAGTGGATGGGGCCTCTTGTCCACCGTGTACAATGAGCAGTTCTTC | CASSGWGLLSTVYNEQFF
NA | TRBJ2-1 | TRBV6-1 | many | TGTGCCAGCAGCTCAAGCCTGGATGAGCAGTTCTTC | CASSSSLDEQFF
NA | TRBJ2-3 | TRBV5-1 | many | TGCGCCAGCAGCTCTAGGACCGACTTCACAGATACGCAGTATTTT | CASSSRTDFTDTQYF
NA | TRBJ2-2 | TRBV12-3/TRBV12-4 | many | TGTGCCAGCGGGTTAGGGGCGGAGGAGCTGTTTTTT | CASGLGAEELFF
TRBD2 | TRBJ2-2 | TRBV27 | NA | TGTGCCAGCAGTACCACCGGGACTAGCGGGAGAGGAGGTTGGACCGGGGAGCTGTTTTTT | CASSTTGTSGRGGWTGELFF
NA | TRBJ2-6 | TRBV6-1 | few | TGTGCCAGCAGTGGACACCACTCTGGGGCCAACGTCCTGACTTTC | CASSGHHSGANVLTF
NA | TRBJ2-7 | TRBV6-5 | NA | TGTGCCAGCAGTACTAGGATCCGGCTTGACAATTCCTACGAGCAGTACTTC | CASSTRIRLDNSYEQYF
NA | TRBJ1-1 | TRBV11-2 | many | TGTGCCAGCAGCGCCTTCGGGGGGGGTGATGGGAACACTGAAGCTTTCTTT | CASSAFGGGDGNTEAFF
NA | TRBJ1-5 | TRBV12-3/TRBV12-4 | many | TGTGCCAGCAGTTTGTCGGGCGGAAGGAGCAATCAGCCCCAGCATTTT | CASSLSGGRSNQPQHF
NA | TRBJ2-1 | TRBV20-1 | NA | TGCAGTGCCCTCCTCGGGGCGACTCAGAATAAGCAGTTCTTC | CSALLGATQNKQFF
NA | TRBJ1-1 | TRBV24-1 | NA | TGTGCCACCAGTGATTTGCAGGACACTGAAGCTTTCTTT | CATSDLQDTEAFF
NA | TRBJ2-1 | TRBV29-1 | NA | TGCAGCGTTCCACTGGATGAGCAGTTCTTC | CSVPLDEQFF
NA | TRBJ1-4 | TRBV11-2 | many | TGTGCCAGCAGCGAACAGGAATACTTTGAAAAACTGTTTTTT | CASSEQEYFEKLFF
TRBD2 | TRBJ2-1 | TRBV5-1 | NA | TGCGTCAGCAGCTTGGAACTAGCGGGCTACAATGAGCAGTTCTTC | CVSSLELAGYNEQFF
NA | TRBJ2-6 | TRBV7-2 | NA | TGTGCCAGCAGCTTAGAGACCGACTCTGGGGCCAACGTCCTGACTTTC | CASSLETDSGANVLTF
NA | TRBJ1-1 | TRBV7-2 | NA | TGTGCCAGCAGCTTAGCGTCCACTGGAGCTTTCTTT | CASSLASTGAFF
NA | TRBJ2-1 | TRBV14 | once | TGTGCCAGCAGCCAGGGACCTAACAATGAGCAGCTCTTC | CASSQGPNNEQLF
NA | TRBJ1-1 | TRBV6-1 | many | TGTGCCTCCCACCACGGGAGGAGCATGAACACTGAAGCTTTCTTT | CASHHGRSMNTEAFF
NA | TRBJ1-3 | TRBV7-2 | many | TGTGCCAGCAGCACCCGTACAGGGTTCTCTGGAAACACCATATATTTT | CASSTRTGFSGNTIYF
TRBD2 | TRBJ2-2 | TRBV28 | NA | TGTGCCAGCAGGCTACCGGGACTAACGAACACCGGGGAGCTGTTTTTT | CASRLPGLTNTGELFF
TRBD1 | TRBJ2-5 | TRBV6-1 | many | TGTGCCAGCAGTGACCGGACAGGGGTAGAGACCCAGTACTTC | CASSDRTGVETQYF
NA | TRBJ2-5 | TRBV7-2 | many | TGTGCCAGCAGCTTAGGAGGGTACAGGCGCCAAGAGACCCAGTACTTC | CASSLGGYRRQETQYF
NA | TRBJ2-5 | TRBV9 | NA | TGTGCCAGCAGCGTAGGTACGGGAGCGTCGGTGGAGACCCAGTACTTC | CASSVGTGASVETQYF
NA | TRBJ1-5 | TRBV18 | NA | TGTGCCAGCAGCCCCCGCCGGGTTGAGAATCAGCCCCAGCATTTT | CASSPRRVENQPQHF
TRBD2 | TRBJ2-3 | TRBV7-3 | many | TGTGCCAGCAGCCTATATAGCGGGAGAACAGATACGCAGTATTTT | CASSLYSGRTDTQYF
TRBD2 | TRBJ2-1 | TRBV7-9 | many | TGTGCCAGCAGCTCCGGGGCCCTAGCGGAGGCCACCTACAATGAGCAGTTCTTC | CASSSGALAEATYNEQFF
TRBD2 | TRBJ2-1 | TRBV19 | NA | TGTGCCACCGGGGCGAGCGGGAGACCAAACAATGAGCAGTTCTTC | CATGASGRPNNEQFF
NA | TRBJ2-3 | TRBV29-1 | many | TGCAGCGTTGGAGGACAGTCTAGCACAGATACGCAGTATTTT | CSVGGQSSTDTQYF
NA | TRBJ2-5 | TRBV5-1 | NA | TGTGCCAGCAGCTTGCCGTCTAGCCGAGGAGAAGAGACCCAGTACTTC | CASSLPSSRGEETQYF
NA | TRBJ2-3 | TRBV6-1 | many | TGTGCCAGCATCCCCCCTCCCACCAGGGCAGATACGCAGTATTTT | CASIPPPTRADTQYF
NA | TRBJ2-7 | TRBV27 | NA | TGTGCCATCCGACGGGGTCTGGAGGAGTACTTC | CAIRRGLEEYF
NA | TRBJ2-3 | TRBV3-1 | few | TGTGCCAGCAGCCAGGATCCTAGGGGCGCAGATACGCAGTATTTT | CASSQDPRGADTQYF
NA | TRBJ2-1 | TRBV20-1 | many | TGCAGTGGTACCCTAGCGACCTTCAATGAGCAGTTCTTC | CSGTLATFNEQFF
NA | TRBJ2-7 | TRBV7-2 | NA | TGTGCCAGCAGCTTAGTTGGTCAGATAAGCTCCTACGAGCAGTACTTC | CASSLVGQISSYEQYF
NA | TRBJ2-3 | TRBV7-2 | NA | TGTGCCAGCAGCCCACGGGACATCCACGATACGCAGTATTTT | CASSPRDIHDTQYF
NA | TRBJ1-2 | TRBV25-1 | NA | TGTGCCAGCAGTGAAGGAGGGGCAAGTCCCTACACCTTC | CASSEGGASPYTF
TRBD1 | TRBJ1-4 | TRBV5-1 | NA | TGCGCCAGCAGCTACCCCATGGGACAGGGAACGGATGAAAAACTGTTTTTT | CASSYPMGQGTDEKLFF
NA | TRBJ2-2 | TRBV9 | NA | TGTGCCAGCAGCGTAGGCAGGTGGGACGCCGGGGAGCTGTTTTTT | CASSVGRWDAGELFF
NA | TRBJ2-4 | TRBV7-9 | NA | TGTGCCAGCAGCCCACGGGGGGGCAGGGGGGCCAAAAACATTCAGTACTTC | CASSPRGGRGAKNIQYF
NA | TRBJ1-5 | TRBV12-3/TRBV12-4 | many | TGTGCCAGCACAAGTCAAGGGGTGAGCCAGCCCCAGCATTTT | CASTSQGVSQPQHF
NA | TRBJ2-1 | TRBV11-1 | many | TGTGCCAGCAGCTTAGGGGCAGGGATTAGAGAGCAGTTCTTC | CASSLGAGIREQFF
NA | TRBJ2-2 | TRBV6-5 | NA | TGTGCCAGCAGCTACAGAGGGGACACCGGGGAGCTGTTTTTT | CASSYRGDTGELFF
NA | TRBJ2-3 | TRBV6-1 | NA | TGTGCCAGCAGCCCGACGCCTGAGGCGCAGTATTTT | CASSPTPEAQYF
NA | TRBJ2-7 | TRBV10-3 | NA | TGTGCCATCAGTGAGTTGAGCGGATCCTACGAGCAGTACTTC | CAISELSGSYEQYF
NA | TRBJ2-7 | TRBV7-8 | few | TGTGCCAGCAGCTCAAACAGGGTTTCCAACGAGCAGTACTTC | CASSSNRVSNEQYF
NA | TRBJ2-2 | TRBV3-1 | many | TGTGCCAGCAGCCAAAGTCGTCAAACCGGGGAGCTGTTTTTT | CASSQSRQTGELFF
NA | TRBJ2-5 | TRBV12-3/TRBV12-4 | many | TGTGCCAGCAGCCCCTTGGCCGGGACCCAGTACTTC | CASSPLAGTQYF
NA | TRBJ2-6 | TRBV19 | few | TGTGCCAGTAGTATGGGGGGGCAGACCTCTGGGGCCAACGTCCTGACTTTC | CASSMGGQTSGANVLTF
NA | TRBJ1-6 | TRBV28 | many | TGTGCCACCACGGAGGGACACTGGAGCTCCTATAATTCACCCCTCCACTTT | CATTEGHWSSYNSPLHF
TRBD1 | TRBJ2-7 | TRBV5-1 | NA | TGCGCCAGCAGAGGTGCCGGGACAGGGAACGACGAGCAGTACTTC | CASRGAGTGNDEQYF
NA | TRBJ1-2 | TRBV6-1 | NA | TGTGCCAGCAATCCCTCGGTCGGGTTTATCTATGGCTACACCTTC | CASNPSVGFIYGYTF
TRBD1 | TRBJ1-5 | TRBV30 | NA | TGTGCCTGGAGTAACGGACAGGGACAGCAGCCCCAGCATTTT | CAWSNGQGQQPQHF